Sequencing of this T cell receptor beta chain was carried out in a study of blood T cell repertoires in COVID-19. Libraries were prepared by immunoSEQ multiplex PCR; TCRdb keeps only in-frame clonotypes and omits some of them. Seen here are over 250,000 clones, over 65% observed once, and the top ten hold around 3.4%. Trimming stripped 8 bases from V and 0 bases from J, with 11 bases between. The CDR3 sequence is 14 residues long. Germline CDR1 is MNHNY and CDR2 is SVGAGI (reference sequence). The sequenced sample was peripheral blood. This chain uses TRBV6-6 with TRBJ1-5, with D tentatively TRBD1 (6 bases). The receptor's source is a woman of 80 years or more with acute or convalescent COVID-19. The CDR3 protein is CASSRGASNQPQHF. CDR3 DNA: TGTGCCAGCTCCCGGGGGGCTAGCAATCAGCCCCAGCATTTT.